A single sample gave rise to the 26 T cell receptor beta chains below, sequenced in a study of graft-versus-host responses after intestinal transplantation. Antigen specificity for these receptors is unknown. Using immunoSEQ multiplex PCR, the repertoire was profiled, and TCRdb retains in-frame clones only, with some absent. The table shows some 90,000 clones, with about nine tenths occurring only once. Sequenced here: unstimulated CD4+ T cells sorted from spleen or lymph node cells, sampled before intestinal transplant. The source is a human donor who received an intestinal transplant.

V usage is TRBV5-8 and J usage is TRBJ2-7; the D gene is possibly TRBD2 (5 bases). From germline, CDR1 is SGHTS and CDR2 YDEGEE. This CDR3 region has 14 residues. Deletions cut 4 bases from V and 0 bases from J, with 11 bases between. CDR3 bases: TGTGCCAGCAGCCTCCCGGGAACCTCCTACGAGCAGTACTTC. This sequence encodes CASSLPGTSYEQYF.

The chain links TRBV15 to TRBJ1-1; D call uncertain. The CDR3 consists of 14 residues. Per germline, CDR1 LNHNV and CDR2 YYDKDF (reference sequence). V lost 0 bases, J lost 1 base, and 6 bases lay in between. DNA of the CDR3: TGTGCCACCAGCAGAGAGGGAGCGAACACTGAAGCTTTCTTT. Residues: CATSREGANTEAFF. Complete variable domain (other parts from reference TRBV15 and TRBJ1-1): DAMVIQNPRYQVTQFGKPVTLSCSQTLNHNVMYWYQQKSSQAPKLLFHYYDKDFNNEADTPDNFQSRRPNTSFCFLDIRSPGLGDTAMYLCATSREGANTEAFFGQGTRLTVV.

The CDR3 coding sequence is TGTGCCACCAGCAGAGAAGAGGGCGAGACCCAGTACTTC. It yields the protein CATSREEGETQYF. The rearrangement uses TRBV15 and TRBJ2-5, with D tentatively TRBD2 (5 bases). CDR1 is LNHNV and CDR2 is YYDKDF in the germline V gene (reference sequence). The CDR3 is 13 amino acids. The V end was cut by 0 bases, the J end by 5 bases, with 7 bases between.

This rearrangement joins TRBV27 to TRBJ1-4; D remains unclear. This CDR3 comprises 14 residues. The ends were cut back, 5 bases at V and 0 bases at J, with 7 bases in the middle. Germline V gene sequence: CDR1 MNHEY, CDR2 SMNVEV (reference sequence). CDR3 sequence reads: CASSTTTTNEKLFF. DNA of the CDR3: TGTGCCAGCAGTACAACGACAACTAATGAAAAACTGTTTTTT. The complete variable domain, with remaining parts taken from reference TRBV27 and TRBJ1-4, reads EAQVTQNPRYLITVTGKKLTVTCSQNMNHEYMSWYRQDPGLGLRQIYYSMNVEVTDKGDVPEGYKVSRKEKRNFPLILESPSPNQTSLYFCASSTTTTNEKLFFGSGTQLSVL.

A few counts support this clone. The chain employs TRBV6-1 and TRBJ2-7; 10 nucleotides line up with TRBD1. The CDR3 is 14 amino acids. The trim removed 7 bases at V and 1 base at J, leaving 4 bases unmatched. Germline V CDR1 and CDR2: MNHNS, SASEGT. CDR3 protein: CASIRDRGSYEQYF. The CDR3 DNA follows: TGTGCCAGCATTCGGGACAGGGGATCCTACGAGCAGTACTTC.

The chain recombines TRBV11-2 with TRBJ2-7, with a possible D match to TRBD1 (5 bases). The CDR3 consists of 13 residues. The germline V gene has CDR1 SGHAT and CDR2 FQNNGV. V gave up 3 bases and J gave up 3 bases, with 9 bases separating them. The CDR3 sequence: CASSFDSNYEQYF. The CDR3 nucleotides are TGTGCCAGCAGCTTCGACAGCAACTACGAGCAGTACTTC.

The J gene is TRBJ2-5, the V gene TRBV4-1; D is ambiguous. The CDR3 sequence is 13 residues long. The germline gives CDR1 MGHRA, CDR2 YSYEKL. V was trimmed by 0 bases and J by 2 bases, leaving 4 bases between them. The CDR3 DNA is TGCGCCAGCAGCCAAGAGTCGCAAGAGACCCAGTACTTC. It yields the protein CASSQESQETQYF.

The chain joins TRBV7-6 to TRBJ2-3; TRBD2 agrees at 8 bases. CDR3 length: 15 amino acids. Per germline, CDR1 SGHVS and CDR2 FNYEAQ. The V gene end was trimmed by 5 bases and the J gene end by 4 bases; junction bases not matched to a gene: 8. Written as DNA, the CDR3 is TGTGCCAGCAGCCCTACTAGTAGCGGGGCAGATACGCAGTATTTT. Translated, it gives CASSPTSSGADTQYF.

V and J are TRBV6-5 and TRBJ2-7; D call uncertain. Trimming removed 0 bases at V and 2 bases at J, with 14 bases between. The CDR3 spans 16 residues. Germline V gene sequence: CDR1 MNHEY, CDR2 SVGAGI. The CDR3 region is CASSYSSGYYPYEQYF. CDR3 bases: TGTGCCAGCAGTTACTCTTCCGGGTACTACCCCTACGAGCAGTACTTC.

CDR3 bases: TGTGCCAGCAGTCTGAGTACCGGGGAGCTGTTTTTT. Translating it yields CASSLSTGELFF. The genes are TRBV28 and TRBJ2-2; D call uncertain. Germline loops: CDR1 MDHEN, CDR2 SYDVKM. V shed 5 bases and J shed 5 bases, with 6 bases lying between them. This CDR3 spans 12 amino acids.

As DNA, the CDR3 is TGTGCCAGCAGCCGGGACATGTATAGCAATCAGCCCCAGCATTTT. Translating gives CASSRDMYSNQPQHF. V gene TRBV7-2 combines with J gene TRBJ1-5, with a weak D call TRBD1 (6 bases). Germline CDR1 is SGHTA and CDR2 is FQGNSA. Trimming pared 5 bases from V and 0 bases from J, leaving 11 bases between. CDR3 length equals 15 residues.

This clone was observed once. The V call is TRBV7-9, the J call TRBJ2-3, with 7 bases identical to TRBD1. Trimming took 4 bases from V and 6 from J; bases not matched to a gene: 16. CDR3 length: 17 residues. Per the germline V gene, CDR1 is SEHNR and CDR2 is FQNEAQ (reference sequence). This CDR3 is CASSSTRQGLGWDTQYF. CDR3 nucleotide sequence: TGTGCCAGCAGCTCCACCCGACAGGGCCTTGGGTGGGATACGCAGTATTTT. The full variable domain, with the rest looked up from reference TRBV7-9 and TRBJ2-3, is DTGVSQNPRHKITKRGQNVTFRCDPISEHNRLYWYRQTLGQGPEFLTYFQNEAQLEKSRLLSDRFSAERPKGSFSTLEIQRTEQGDSAMYLCASSSTRQGLGWDTQYFGPGTRLTVL.

The chain carries TRBV10-3 and TRBJ1-2; 7 bases align to TRBD1. Germline V lookup: CDR1 ENHRY, CDR2 SYGVKD. V was clipped by 7 bases and J by 2 bases; unmatched bases: 10. The CDR3 consists of 15 residues. CDR3 bases: TGTGCCATCAATTCACAACAGGGGTCGAACTATGGCTACACCTTC. It specifies CAINSQQGSNYGYTF.

The rearrangement joins TRBV19 to TRBJ1-1; 9 bases align to TRBD1. The V segment lost 7 bases and the J segment 7 bases; nucleotides outside the gene matches: 4. The germline gives CDR1 LNHDA, CDR2 SQIVND (reference sequence). This CDR3 spans 12 amino acids. CDR3 DNA: TGTGCCAGTAATGACAGGGGGGTTGAAGCTTTCTTT. This encodes CASNDRGVEAFF.

The J gene is TRBJ2-2, the V gene TRBV6-1; 12 bases are shared with TRBD2. The junction had 5 bases not matched to a gene; V was cut back by 6 bases and J by 6 bases. The CDR3 totals 15 residues. Looked up from germline, CDR1 is MNHNS and CDR2 is SASEGT. CDR3 in amino acids: CASSSTSGGSGELFF. The CDR3 DNA follows: TGTGCCAGCAGCTCAACTAGCGGGGGGTCCGGGGAGCTGTTTTTT.

This chain uses TRBV5-4 with TRBJ2-7; 11 bases line up with TRBD2. Germline V gene data show CDR1 as SGHNT and CDR2 as YYREEE (reference sequence). This CDR3 spans 15 amino acids. With V trimmed by 1 base and J by 4 bases, 4 bases remained unmatched. CDR3 in amino acids: CASSLSSGGSYEQYF. The CDR3 DNA sequence: TGTGCCAGCAGCTTGTCTAGCGGGGGGTCTTACGAGCAGTACTTC.

V usage is TRBV7-8 and J usage is TRBJ1-5; no reliable D call. CDR1 and CDR2 (germline): SGHVS, FQNEAQ. The CDR3 length is 15 residues. V lost 1 base and J 4 bases, leaving 11 bases between the germline ends. For the CDR3, the DNA is TGTGCCAGCAGCTTAGACAGAACCTATAATCAGCCCCAGCATTTT. Translating gives CASSLDRTYNQPQHF.

This chain links TRBV6-5 with TRBJ1-1; no definite D call. V was trimmed by 3 bases and J by 3 bases, leaving 14 bases between them. The CDR3 runs to 15 residues. Germline V gene sequence: CDR1 MNHEY, CDR2 SVGAGI. The CDR3 is CASSYDSSWYTEAFF. CDR3 DNA sequence: TGTGCCAGCAGTTATGACTCGTCGTGGTACACTGAAGCTTTCTTT.

The chain uses TRBV28 and TRBJ2-5, with 7 bases aligning to TRBD1. The J call is in doubt because the DNA end fits TRBJ2-7 better. The CDR3 has 14 residues. CDR1 MDHEN and CDR2 SYDVKM come from the germline V gene. CDR3 nucleotide sequence: TGTGCCAGCCTCTCTCCGGGACAGTCTTACGAGCAGTACTTC. Translating gives CASLSPGQSYEQYF.

The chain combines TRBV2 with TRBJ1-3; D is unresolved. The CDR3 length is 14 residues. V was trimmed by 7 bases and J by 11 bases, leaving 21 bases between them. Germline CDR1 and CDR2: SNHLY and FYNNEI. CDR3 nucleotides: TGTGCCAGCACCTTAGACAACGGTAGAATCCCCATATATTTT. Translation gives CASTLDNGRIPIYF.

The rearrangement uses TRBV7-2 and TRBJ1-5; a weak D match, TRBD1 (6 bases). The V and J ends lost 5 bases and 2 bases respectively, with 13 bases between them. This CDR3 region has 15 residues. CDR1 is SGHTA and CDR2 is FQGNSA in the germline V gene. The CDR3 nucleotides read TGTGCCAGCAGCCGCGGGGGCGCGGGCAATCAGCCCCAGCATTTT. As protein: CASSRGGAGNQPQHF.

The table lists this clone with a few counts. The chain recombines TRBV6-1 with TRBJ1-1; TRBD1 matches 7 bases. Losses at the gene ends were 5 bases for V and 4 bases for J; bases not matched to a gene: 4. The CDR3 spans 13 residues. CDR1 and CDR2 (germline): MNHNS, SASEGT. Here the CDR3 reads CASSTGVGTEAFF. The CDR3 bases are TGTGCCAGCAGTACAGGGGTTGGCACTGAAGCTTTCTTT.

The V gene is TRBV9, the J gene TRBJ1-5, with a tentative D call TRBD1 (6 bases). This CDR3 contains 14 residues. Per germline, CDR1 SGDLS and CDR2 YYNGEE. V was trimmed by 2 bases and J by 7 bases, leaving 13 bases between them. The CDR3 spells CASSVGGAEQPQHF. Written as DNA, the CDR3 is TGTGCCAGCAGCGTCGGGGGGGCGGAGCAGCCCCAGCATTTT.

In this sample, this clone turned up a few times. The rearrangement links TRBV5-1 to TRBJ1-6, with D possibly matching TRBD1 (5 bases). The CDR3 totals 14 residues. V was trimmed by 3 bases and J by 7 bases, leaving 11 bases between them. Germline assignment: CDR1 SGHRS and CDR2 YFSETQ. This CDR3 reads CASSWRGLNSPLHF. The CDR3 DNA is TGCGCCAGCAGCTGGCGGGGCCTAAATTCACCCCTCCACTTT.

The V call is TRBV7-6, the J call TRBJ2-7; 8 nucleotides line up with TRBD1. V gave up 5 bases and J gave up 1 base; unmatched junction bases: 4. CDR1 and CDR2 from the germline V gene are SGHVS and FNYEAQ. This CDR3 has 14 amino acids. The CDR3 nucleotides are TGTGCCAGCAGCCGGGGACAGGTATCCTACGAGCAGTACTTC. This gives the protein CASSRGQVSYEQYF.

This chain uses TRBV6-5 with TRBJ2-1; 9 nucleotides agree with TRBD1. The CDR3 runs to 15 residues. The V gene's germline CDR1 is MNHEY and CDR2 SVGAGI. V shed 6 bases, J shed 7 bases, and the junction held 10 bases outside the gene matches. The CDR3, as DNA: TGTGCCAGCAGCCCGAGACAGGGGGTTCGGAATGAGCAGTTCTTC. Protein: CASSPRQGVRNEQFF.